Listed here are 18 T cell receptor beta chains from one sample, sequenced in a study of blood T cell repertoires in COVID-19 (dated by TCRdb to about 2020). Receptors were amplified or captured by the immunoSEQ multiplex PCR assay. The immuneACCESS repertoire file appears here via TCRdb, limited to in-frame rearrangements. These files lack a portion of the clones; in checked studies, under half of the deficit traces to unresolved V genes, and the cause of the others is not known. Present in this sample are some 60,000 clones, around 86% of which were seen just once. Over 25% of the sample goes to the ten largest clones. Material: peripheral blood. The receptors shown here come from a woman at least 80 years old with active or convalescent COVID-19.

This clone appeared a single time. The chain employs TRBV9 and TRBJ2-2; D remains unclear. V was cut by 0 bases and J by 4 bases, with 7 bases left in between. Germline values: CDR1 SGDLS, CDR2 YYNGEE. This CDR3 has 14 amino acids. The CDR3 nucleotides read TGTGCCAGCAGCGTAGATGGGCGCACCGGGGAGCTGTTTTTT. This codes for CASSVDGRTGELFF.

CDR3 in DNA: TGTGCCAGCTCCCTGCGGACAGGGGGAGTTGGTGGAAACACCATATATTTT. Residues: CASSLRTGGVGGNTIYF. The chain uses TRBV18 and TRBJ1-3, with 10 bases lining up with TRBD1. The germline V gene encodes CDR1 KGHSH and CDR2 LQKENI. The junction had 11 bases not matched to a gene; V was cut back by 6 bases and J by 3 bases. The CDR3 length is 17 residues.

J is TRBJ1-2 and V is TRBV5-1; TRBD1 matches at 9 bases. The length of the CDR3 is 15 residues. After removal of 3 bases from V and 7 bases from J, the junction contained 10 bases not matched to a gene. CDR1 and CDR2 from the germline V gene are SGHRS and YFSETQ. The CDR3 bases are TGCGCCAGCAGCTCCGGGACAGGGTTAAGGGCTGGCTACACCTTC. It encodes CASSSGTGLRAGYTF. The entire variable domain, with the rest obtained from reference TRBV5-1 and TRBJ1-2, is as follows: KAGVTQTPRYLIKTRGQQVTLSCSPISGHRSVSWYQQTPGQGLQFLFEYFSETQRNKGNFPGRFSGRQFSNSRSEMNVSTLELGDSALYLCASSSGTGLRAGYTFGSGTRLTVV.

This chain uses TRBV7-2 with TRBJ2-3; maybe TRBD1 (5 bases). The V gene's germline CDR1 is SGHTA and CDR2 FQGNSA. There are 15 residues in the CDR3. V was trimmed by 5 bases and J by 1 base, leaving 13 bases between them. The CDR3 loop reads CASSRQGIGTDTQYF. The CDR3 DNA reads as TGTGCCAGCAGCAGGCAGGGAATTGGCACAGATACGCAGTATTTT.

The V and J genes are TRBV5-4 and TRBJ2-7; 11 bases fit TRBD2. CDR3 length: 15 amino acids. J gave up 3 bases and V 4 bases, and 6 bases lay outside the gene matches. The germline gives CDR1 SGHNT, CDR2 YYREEE (reference sequence). The CDR3 loop is CASSPTSGGRYEQYF. For the CDR3, the DNA is TGTGCCAGCAGCCCAACTAGCGGGGGACGCTACGAGCAGTACTTC.

The J gene is TRBJ2-3, the V gene TRBV10-3, with 13 positions matching TRBD2. CDR1 is ENHRY and CDR2 is SYGVKD in the germline V gene. J lost 4 bases, V lost 4 bases, and 8 bases had no gene match. This CDR3 comprises 17 residues. The chain's CDR3 is CAISGTRTSGGADTQYF. As DNA, the CDR3 is TGTGCCATCAGTGGGACTAGGACTAGCGGGGGTGCAGATACGCAGTATTTT.

This chain joins TRBV6-1 and TRBJ1-1; TRBD1 might be the D (5 bases). V lost 0 bases and J lost 2, with 13 bases in between. There are 16 residues in the CDR3. Germline V CDR1 and CDR2: MNHNS, SASEGT. The CDR3 is CASSEALSRENTEAFF. In DNA form, the CDR3 reads TGTGCCAGCAGTGAAGCCCTAAGCAGGGAAAACACTGAAGCTTTCTTT.

CDR3 nucleotide sequence: TGTGCCAGCGCCCGCGGGGGGAGCTCCTACAATGAGCAGTTCTTC. It is translated as CASARGGSSYNEQFF. The chain uses TRBV11-2 and TRBJ2-1, with TRBD2 matching over 8 bases. This CDR3 is built from 15 residues. Germline V lookup: CDR1 SGHAT, CDR2 FQNNGV. V gave up 8 bases and J gave up 0 bases; unmatched junction bases: 6.

The chain has TRBV28 and TRBJ1-2; D is perhaps TRBD1 (5 bases). V was cut by 2 bases and J by 2 bases, with 12 bases left in between. CDR3 size: 15 residues. Per the germline V gene, CDR1 is MDHEN and CDR2 is SYDVKM. CDR3 sequence (DNA): TGTGCCAGCAGTTTAACGGGGGGAAAGAACTATGGCTACACCTTC. Residues: CASSLTGGKNYGYTF.

This chain uses TRBV29-1 with TRBJ2-7, with D tentatively TRBD1 (6 bases). The length of the CDR3 is 11 residues. The V and J ends lost 6 bases and 4 bases respectively, with 10 bases between them. CDR1 is SQVTM, CDR2 ANQGSEA, per germline. The CDR3 region has the DNA TGCAGCGTCGTAGACAGGTACGAGCAGTACTTC. This encodes CSVVDRYEQYF.

This clone was observed a single time. This chain uses TRBV9 with TRBJ2-7; the D is unclear. Germline CDR1 SGDLS, CDR2 YYNGEE. The CDR3 spans 14 residues. Deletions cut 4 bases from V and 0 bases from J, with 11 bases between. The CDR3 sequence is CASSPIHSSYEQYF. The CDR3 DNA is TGTGCCAGCAGCCCCATTCACAGCTCCTACGAGCAGTACTTC.

The genes are TRBV6-5 and TRBJ1-2, with 9 bases identical to TRBD1. The CDR3 runs to 16 residues. Germline CDR1 reads MNHEY; CDR2 reads SVGAGI. J gave up 9 bases and V 0 bases, and 11 bases lay outside the gene matches. The CDR3 sequence: CASSYSRWDRDQSYTF. The CDR3 nucleotides read TGTGCCAGCAGTTACTCGAGATGGGACAGGGATCAGAGCTACACCTTC.

The CDR3 sequence: CAIPLGRYTQYF. CDR3 nucleotide sequence: TGTGCCATTCCCCTCGGGAGGTATACGCAGTATTTT. The V call is TRBV2, the J call TRBJ2-3, with TRBD2 matching over 7 bases. This CDR3 has 12 amino acids. V was pared by 10 bases and J by 7 bases, with 8 bases of the junction left unmatched. CDR1 is SNHLY, CDR2 FYNNEI, per germline.

The chain links TRBV4-3 to TRBJ1-6, with 9 bases lining up with TRBD1. The J segment lost 5 bases and the V segment lost 1 base, leaving 3 bases of the junction unmatched. The germline gives CDR1 LGHNA, CDR2 YSLEER. The CDR3 sequence is 16 residues long. The CDR3 DNA reads TGCGCCAGCAGCCAAGGCCGGGACAGGGATAATTCACCCCTCCACTTT. Residues: CASSQGRDRDNSPLHF.

The chain joins TRBV11-1 to TRBJ1-2; D is unclear. CDR1 is SGHAT and CDR2 is FQDESV in the germline V gene (reference sequence). This CDR3 spans 13 amino acids. The V end lost 5 bases, the J end lost 5 bases, and 12 bases lay between the germline ends. The CDR3 coding sequence is TGTGCCAGCAGCCCCCGGACTGATTATGGCTACACCTTC. This codes for CASSPRTDYGYTF.

The CDR3 protein is CAIKGTDNSPLHF. CDR3 DNA: TGTGCCATCAAAGGGACAGATAATTCACCCCTCCACTTT. The chain is built from TRBV10-3 and TRBJ1-6, with 7 bases fitting TRBD1. The CDR3 spans 13 residues. The V gene end was trimmed by 7 bases and the J gene end by 5 bases; junction bases not matched to a gene: 2. Germline loops: CDR1 ENHRY, CDR2 SYGVKD.

This chain uses TRBV6-5 with TRBJ1-2; D possibly corresponds to TRBD1 (5 bases). Germline lookup yields CDR1 MNHEY and CDR2 SVGAGI. Between the trimmed V and J ends, which lost 2 bases and 8 bases, there was a span of 15 bases. This CDR3 region has 14 residues. The CDR3 loop reads CASSYGGGGIGYTF. The CDR3 coding sequence is TGTGCCAGCAGTTACGGTGGGGGGGGTATCGGCTACACCTTC.

The chain uses TRBV25-1 and TRBJ2-7; D possibly corresponds to TRBD2 (6 bases). The CDR3 extends over 14 amino acids. Germline V gene lookup returns CDR1 MGHDK and CDR2 SYGVNS. The V end was cut by 5 bases, the J end by 3 bases, with 14 bases between. CDR3 region: CASSMEGGHYEQYF. CDR3 coding DNA: TGTGCCAGCAGTATGGAGGGAGGCCACTACGAGCAGTACTTC.